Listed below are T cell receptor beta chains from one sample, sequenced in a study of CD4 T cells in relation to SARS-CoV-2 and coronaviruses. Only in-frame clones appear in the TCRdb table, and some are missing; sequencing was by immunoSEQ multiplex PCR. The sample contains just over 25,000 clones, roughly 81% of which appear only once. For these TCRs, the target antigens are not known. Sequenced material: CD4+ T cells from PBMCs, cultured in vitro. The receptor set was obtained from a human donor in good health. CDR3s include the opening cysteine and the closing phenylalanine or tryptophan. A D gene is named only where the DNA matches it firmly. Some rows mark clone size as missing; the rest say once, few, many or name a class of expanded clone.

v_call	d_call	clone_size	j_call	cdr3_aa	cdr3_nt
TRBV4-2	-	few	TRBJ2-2	CASSQDHGGAGTGELFF	TGTGCCAGCAGCCAAGATCACGGGGGCGCCGGCACCGGGGAGCTGTTTTTT
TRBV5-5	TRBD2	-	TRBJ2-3	CASSAAGGLYTQYF	TGTGCCAGCAGCGCCGCGGGGGGGCTGTATACGCAGTATTTT
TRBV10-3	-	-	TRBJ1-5	CAIRVGANQPQHF	TGTGCCATCAGAGTGGGGGCCAATCAGCCCCAGCATTTT
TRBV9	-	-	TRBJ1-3	CASSVVGMVGAGNTIYF	TGTGCCAGCAGCGTAGTGGGGATGGTCGGGGCTGGAAACACCATATATTTT
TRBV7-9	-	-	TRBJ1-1	CASSLDIGGTNTEAFF	TGTGCCAGCAGCTTAGATATTGGGGGAACGAACACTGAAGCTTTCTTT
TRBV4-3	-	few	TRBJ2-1	CASSQELGGSNEQFF	TGCGCCAGCAGCCAAGAATTAGGGGGTAGTAATGAGCAGTTCTTC
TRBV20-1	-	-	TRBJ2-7	CSAPSGRYPLF	TGCAGTGCCCCCTCGGGCAGATATCCCCTCTTC
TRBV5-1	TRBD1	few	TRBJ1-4	CASSLGQGNEKLFF	TGCGCCAGCAGCTTGGGACAGGGTAATGAAAAACTGTTTTTT
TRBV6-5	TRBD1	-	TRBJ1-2	CASSYSNRGGYGYTF	TGTGCCAGCAGTTACTCCAACAGGGGCGGGTATGGCTACACCTTC
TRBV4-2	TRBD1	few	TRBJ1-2	CASSQRQGSEGYTF	TGTGCCAGCAGCCAACGACAGGGGTCGGAAGGCTACACCTTC
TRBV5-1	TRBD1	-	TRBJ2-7	CASSAGTDYEQYF	TGCGCCAGCAGCGCCGGGACAGACTACGAGCAGTACTTC
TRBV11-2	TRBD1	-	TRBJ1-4	CASNSRGLGEKLFF	TGTGCCAGCAACAGCAGGGGGCTTGGTGAAAAACTGTTTTTT